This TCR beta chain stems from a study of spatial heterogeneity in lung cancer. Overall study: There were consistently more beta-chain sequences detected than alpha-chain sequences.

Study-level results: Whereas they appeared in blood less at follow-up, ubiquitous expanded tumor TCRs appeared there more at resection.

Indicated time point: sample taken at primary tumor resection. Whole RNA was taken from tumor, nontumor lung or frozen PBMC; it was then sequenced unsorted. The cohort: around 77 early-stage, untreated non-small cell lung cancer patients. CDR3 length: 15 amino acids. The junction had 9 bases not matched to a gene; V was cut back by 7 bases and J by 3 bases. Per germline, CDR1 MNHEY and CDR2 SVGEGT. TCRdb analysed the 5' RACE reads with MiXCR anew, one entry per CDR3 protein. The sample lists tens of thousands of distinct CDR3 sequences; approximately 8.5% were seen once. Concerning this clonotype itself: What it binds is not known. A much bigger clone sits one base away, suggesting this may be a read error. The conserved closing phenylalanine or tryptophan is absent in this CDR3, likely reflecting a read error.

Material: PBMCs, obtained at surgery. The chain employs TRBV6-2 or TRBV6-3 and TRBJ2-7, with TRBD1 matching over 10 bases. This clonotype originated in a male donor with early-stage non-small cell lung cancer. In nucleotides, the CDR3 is TGTGCCAGCACCCCGGGACAGGGGCTAAACTACGAGCAGTACTCC. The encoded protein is CASTPGQGLNYEQYS.